One T cell receptor (beta chain) is described in this entry. The sample belongs to a study of blood T cell repertoires in COVID-19. Across the whole study: Both acute and convalescent COVID-19 samples were obtained from the United States, Italy and Spain. In each case, the material was cDNA or gDNA derived from T cells, B-cell-depleted T cells, or PBMCs.

The CDR3 runs 15 residues. With V trimmed by 3 bases and J by 2 bases, 4 bases remained unmatched. CDR1 and CDR2 from the germline V gene are KGHSH and LQKENI. Original processing methods: Scientists estimated how many nucleated cells there were by amplifying reference gene primers. Assay used: immunoSEQ multiplex PCR; TCRdb lists only in-frame clones, some missing. The D gene and trimming were derived from the DNA, and the V and J assignments and clone size from that table. The top ten clones hold 25% to 35% of a sample with about 84,000 clones, 75% to 85% of them seen once. J is TRBJ2-5 and V is TRBV18; TRBD1 aligns across 9 bases. The sample consisted of peripheral blood. This TCR was sampled from a woman aged 80 or older with acute or convalescent COVID-19. CDR3 DNA sequence: TGTGCCAGCTCACCCGGGACAGGGAGACAAGAGACCCAGTACTTC. Encoded protein: CASSPGTGRQETQYF.